Listed below are T cell receptor beta chains from one sample, sequenced in a study of vaccination and CD4 T cells after COVID-19. A single record per CDR3 protein comes from TCRdb applying MiXCR to the PCR reads. The data contain 20,000 to 25,000 distinct CDR3 sequences, about half of them singletons. These receptors are not linked to any known antigen. The material sequenced was CD4+ T cells from blood, cultured in vitro. These TCRs come from a human donor who had recovered from COVID-19. CDR3s include the opening cysteine and the closing phenylalanine or tryptophan. Fields, in order: J gene, V gene, D gene, clone size, CDR3 protein, CDR3 DNA. D genes are given only for firm matches. Expanded clones are given a class, and other clones once, few, many or no size at all.

>TRBJ2-7|TRBV10-1|-|-
CARHFSQGYEQYF
TGCGCCCGCCATTTTAGTCAGGGATACGAGCAGTACTTC
>TRBJ1-2|TRBV27|-|-
CASSPFRGGGYTF
TGTGCCAGCAGTCCTTTTAGGGGGGGTGGCTACACCTTC
>TRBJ2-7|TRBV7-8|-|few
CASSLEGSSYEQYF
TGTGCCAGCAGCTTGGAGGGCAGTTCCTACGAGCAGTACTTC
>TRBJ2-5|TRBV2|-|-
CASASGRETQYF
TGTGCCAGCGCAAGCGGGCGGGAGACCCAGTACTTC
>TRBJ2-1|TRBV4-3|TRBD2|once
CASSLSVAGGIEQFF
TGCGCCAGCAGCCTTTCGGTAGCGGGAGGGATTGAGCAGTTCTTC
>TRBJ1-5|TRBV7-2|-|-
CASSLGHRLLPSNQPQHF
TGTGCCAGCAGCCTGGGACACCGTCTCCTCCCTAGCAATCAGCCCCAGCATTTT
>TRBJ2-3|TRBV12-3/TRBV12-4|-|medium-sized
CASSLEGWDTQYF
TGTGCCAGCAGTTTAGAAGGTTGGGATACGCAGTATTTT
>TRBJ2-5|TRBV20-1|-|few
CSELRGETQYF
TGCAGTGAGCTTCGGGGGGAGACCCAGTACTTC
>TRBJ1-2|TRBV7-9|-|few
CASSLATGGRGYTF
TGTGCCAGCAGCTTAGCTACTGGGGGCAGGGGCTACACCTTC
>TRBJ1-2|TRBV10-3|-|few
CAISEGGSVYGYTF
TGTGCCATCAGTGAAGGAGGGTCGGTCTATGGCTACACCTTC
>TRBJ1-2|TRBV12-3/TRBV12-4|TRBD1|few
CASKGTGLYGYTF
TGTGCCAGCAAAGGGACAGGTCTCTATGGCTACACCTTC
>TRBJ2-1|TRBV27|-|-
CASSSGRGGYNEQFF
TGTGCCAGCAGCTCCGGAAGGGGTGGGTACAATGAGCAGTTCTTC
>TRBJ2-3|TRBV20-1|-|-
CSAPSHNTDTQYF
TGCAGTGCCCCCTCACACAACACAGATACGCAGTATTTT
>TRBJ2-7|TRBV4-1|TRBD1|-
CASSPQITTGVLSYEQYF
TGCGCCAGCAGCCCTCAGATCACTACAGGGGTCTTGTCCTACGAGCAGTACTTC
>TRBJ2-7|TRBV7-9|TRBD2|-
CASSPDGGRLYEQYF
TGTGCCAGCAGCCCCGATGGCGGGAGGCTCTACGAGCAGTACTTC
>TRBJ2-2|TRBV20-1|-|few
CSARKGPGELFF
TGCAGTGCTAGAAAGGGCCCCGGGGAGCTGTTTTTT
>TRBJ2-3|TRBV20-1|-|-
CSALPQGPSDTQYF
TGCAGTGCCCTCCCACAGGGACCATCAGATACGCAGTATTTT
>TRBJ1-1|TRBV5-1|-|-
CASSQQSGTEAFF
TGCGCCAGCAGCCAACAGTCCGGGACTGAAGCTTTCTTT
>TRBJ1-4|TRBV6-1|-|-
CASRDGGIGEKLFF
TGTGCCAGCAGAGACGGGGGGATCGGTGAAAAACTGTTTTTT
>TRBJ1-1|TRBV4-3|-|-
CASSQDLVGAGKEEAFF
TGCGCCAGCAGCCAAGATCTCGTGGGGGCCGGGAAAGAGGAAGCTTTCTTT
>TRBJ1-3|TRBV2|-|few
CASSGPTERNTIYF
TGTGCCAGCAGCGGCCCGACAGAGAGAAACACCATATATTTT
>TRBJ2-5|TRBV7-2|TRBD1|-
CASSLEADRDVYF
TGTGCCAGCAGCTTAGAAGCGGACAGGGACGTGTACTTC
>TRBJ1-5|TRBV6-1|-|few
CASSEAGQLNQPQHF
TGTGCCAGCAGTGAAGCGGGGCAGCTCAATCAGCCCCAGCATTTT
>TRBJ1-5|TRBV10-2|TRBD1|-
CASSGTGGSNQPQHF
TGCGCCAGCAGTGGGACAGGGGGAAGCAATCAGCCCCAGCATTTT
>TRBJ2-5|TRBV24-1|-|few
CATSVGGAQETQYF
TGTGCCACCAGTGTTGGGGGGGCTCAAGAGACCCAGTACTTC
>TRBJ1-5|TRBV4-2|TRBD1|-
CASSRTGRRQPQHF
TGTGCCAGCAGTCGGACAGGACGCCGGCAGCCCCAGCATTTT
>TRBJ1-5|TRBV20-1|-|-
CSARGNANQPQHF
TGCAGTGCTAGAGGTAACGCCAATCAGCCCCAGCATTTT
>TRBJ2-2|TRBV5-1|TRBD2|-
CASSMGGRQNTGELFF
TGCGCCAGCAGCATGGGCGGGAGGCAGAACACCGGGGAGCTGTTTTTT
>TRBJ2-3|TRBV7-8|-|-
CASSSDPTWDTDTQYF
TGTGCCAGCAGCTCCGATCCAACCTGGGACACAGATACGCAGTATTTT
>TRBJ2-6|TRBV4-2|-|-
CASSLGGTEPSGANVLTF
TGTGCCAGCAGCCTAGGGGGGACAGAACCCTCTGGGGCCAACGTCCTGACTTTC
>TRBJ2-6|TRBV27|-|-
CASSLSGAANVLTF
TGTGCCAGCAGTTTATCGGGGGCGGCCAACGTCCTGACTTTC
>TRBJ2-1|TRBV6-1|-|-
CASSEDGAGTFKNEQFF
TGTGCCAGCAGTGAAGACGGCGCAGGGACGTTCAAGAATGAGCAGTTCTTC
>TRBJ1-1|TRBV18|-|-
CASSPPSLNTEAFF
TGTGCCAGCTCACCACCAAGCCTTAACACTGAAGCTTTCTTT
>TRBJ1-5|TRBV6-2/TRBV6-3|TRBD1|few
CASRPGTGKNQPQHF
TGTGCCAGTCGACCAGGGACAGGGAAGAATCAGCCCCAGCATTTT
>TRBJ2-2|TRBV5-1|TRBD1|-
CASSFDGTRQGTGELFF
TGCGCCAGCAGCTTCGATGGCACCCGACAGGGGACCGGGGAGCTGTTTTTT
>TRBJ2-3|TRBV6-1|-|-
CASSLLAASTDTQYF
TGTGCCAGCAGTCTTTTAGCAGCTAGCACAGATACGCAGTATTTT
>TRBJ2-3|TRBV6-2/TRBV6-3|-|once
CASSYGPFTDTQYF
TGTGCCAGCAGTTATGGCCCGTTCACAGATACGCAGTATTTT
>TRBJ2-7|TRBV7-9|-|-
CASSPAGLHYEQYF
TGTGCCAGCAGCCCAGCGGGTCTCCACTACGAGCAGTACTTC
>TRBJ2-2|TRBV20-1|TRBD1|-
CSASTGTGGTGELFF
TGCAGTGCTTCTACCGGGACAGGGGGCACCGGGGAGCTGTTTTTT
>TRBJ2-1|TRBV6-1|TRBD2|few
CASALLLAGDNVGEQFF
TGTGCCAGCGCACTCCTACTAGCGGGAGATAATGTAGGTGAGCAGTTCTTC